The rows below give T cell receptor beta chains drawn from one sample of a study of graft-versus-host responses after intestinal transplantation. Method: immunoSEQ multiplex PCR; TCRdb's copy keeps in-frame clones and lacks some. The profile shows 15,000 to 20,000 clones, 35% to 40% of them singletons. The starting material was alloreactive CD4+ T cells from a mixed lymphocyte reaction culture, obtained before intestinal transplant. The receptors were sampled from a human patient who received an intestinal transplant. Both conserved end residues are part of each CDR3. D genes are given only for firm matches. Size is omitted from some rows. Given values are once, few, many or a class for expanded clones.

>TRBJ1-6|-|once|TRBV6-5
CASRSPGAYSPLHF
TGTGCCAGCAGGAGTCCGGGGGCCTATTCACCCCTCCACTTT
>TRBJ1-4|-|-|TRBV14
CASSLGGLTNEKLFF
TGTGCCAGCAGCTTGGGGGGTTTGACTAATGAAAAACTGTTTTTT
>TRBJ1-2|-|few|TRBV5-6
CASSLPGRPRYGYTF
TGTGCCAGCAGTCTACCGGGGCGACCGCGCTATGGCTACACCTTC
>TRBJ1-1|-|medium-sized|TRBV7-3
CASSLTGTRNTEAFF
TGTGCCAGCAGCTTAACTGGGACAAGGAACACTGAAGCTTTCTTT
>TRBJ1-1|-|few|TRBV6-5
CASSYSGYWGNTEAFF
TGTGCCAGCAGTTACTCGGGGTACTGGGGGAACACTGAAGCTTTCTTT
>TRBJ1-2|-|few|TRBV6-5
CASSGSSRYGYTF
TGTGCCAGCAGTGGGTCCTCTCGCTATGGCTACACCTTC
>TRBJ2-3|TRBD2|once|TRBV29-1
CSVARTSGTDTQYF
TGCAGCGTTGCCAGGACTAGCGGCACAGATACGCAGTATTTT
>TRBJ1-1|TRBD1|few|TRBV30
CAWTGGAKTEAFF
TGTGCCTGGACAGGGGGCGCGAAAACTGAAGCTTTCTTT
>TRBJ2-7|-|few|TRBV10-3
CAISRDNSYEQYF
TGTGCCATCAGCAGGGACAACTCCTACGAGCAGTACTTC
>TRBJ1-5|-|-|TRBV28
CASSFSGRLTFYSNQPQHF
TGTGCCAGCAGTTTTTCGGGACGGTTAACTTTCTATAGCAATCAGCCCCAGCATTTT